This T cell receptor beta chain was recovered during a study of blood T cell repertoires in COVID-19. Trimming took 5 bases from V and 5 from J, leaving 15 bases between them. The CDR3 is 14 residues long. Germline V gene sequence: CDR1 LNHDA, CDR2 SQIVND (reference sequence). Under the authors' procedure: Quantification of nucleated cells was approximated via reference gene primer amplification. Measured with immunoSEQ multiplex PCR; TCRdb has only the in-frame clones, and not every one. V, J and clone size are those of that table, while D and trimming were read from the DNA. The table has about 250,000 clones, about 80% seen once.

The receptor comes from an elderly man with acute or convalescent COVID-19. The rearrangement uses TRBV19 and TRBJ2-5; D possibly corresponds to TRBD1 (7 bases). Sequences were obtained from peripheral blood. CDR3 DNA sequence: TGTGCCAGTAGTTCGCAGACAGGGAGGGAGACCCAGTACTTC. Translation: CASSSQTGRETQYF.